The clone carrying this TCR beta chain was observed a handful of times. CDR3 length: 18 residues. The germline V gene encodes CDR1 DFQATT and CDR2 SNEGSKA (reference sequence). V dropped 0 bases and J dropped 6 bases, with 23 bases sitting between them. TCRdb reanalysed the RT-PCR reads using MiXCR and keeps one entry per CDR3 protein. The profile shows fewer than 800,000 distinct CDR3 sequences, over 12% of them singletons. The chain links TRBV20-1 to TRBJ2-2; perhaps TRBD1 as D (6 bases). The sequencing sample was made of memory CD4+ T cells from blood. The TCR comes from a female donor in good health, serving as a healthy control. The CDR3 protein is CSAREGEGVLGLAGELFF. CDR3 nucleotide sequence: TGCAGTGCTAGAGAGGGAGAGGGGGTACTTGGTTTGGCCGGGGAGCTGTTTTTT.